Below are 29 T cell receptor beta chains sequenced from a single sample in a study of T cells in Graves' hyperthyroidism and ophthalmopathy. TCR beta CDR3 sequences were amplified from RNA transcripts. An initial round of RT-PCR targeting the TCR CDR3 relied on the HTBI primer set. Each CDR3 protein gets one entry after TCRdb re-called the multiplex PCR reads with MiXCR. This sample yields 350,000 to 450,000 distinct CDR3 sequences, of which approximately 15% are seen a single time; 11% belongs to the top ten. The sequencing input was blood. Receptors originate from a woman aged 55-75 years with Graves' hyperthyroidism.

This clonotype was observed many times. The chain recombines TRBV11-2 with TRBJ2-1; 8 bases agree with TRBD1. V dropped 0 bases and J dropped 7; count of bases not matched to a gene: 14. The CDR3 length is 18 residues. Germline V gives CDR1 SGHAT, CDR2 FQNNGV. CDR3 protein: CASSLEGDRLVSGNEQFF. The CDR3 DNA reads as TGTGCCAGCAGCTTAGAGGGGGACAGGCTAGTTTCGGGGAATGAGCAGTTCTTC.

In this sample, this clonotype turned up many times. The chain couples TRBV5-1 to TRBJ2-3; 9 bases map to TRBD1. The CDR3 extends over 15 amino acids. V was pared by 4 bases and J by 2 bases, with 5 bases of the junction left unmatched. Germline assignment: CDR1 SGHRS and CDR2 YFSETQ. CDR3 in DNA: TGCGCCAGCAGCGAAGGACAGGGGTACACAGATACGCAGTATTTT. Translated, it gives CASSEGQGYTDTQYF.

Many counts were recorded for this clonotype. The gene calls are TRBV5-1 and TRBJ1-2; a weak D match, TRBD1 (6 bases). V dropped 0 bases and J dropped 2 bases, with 8 bases sitting between them. This CDR3 region has 14 residues. In germline, CDR1 is SGHRS, CDR2 YFSETQ. The CDR3 DNA reads as TGCGCCAGCAGCTTGGCCACAGGGAACTATGGCTACACCTTC. Amino acid sequence: CASSLATGNYGYTF.

The table lists this clonotype with a few counts. The chain is built from TRBV11-2 and TRBJ2-7, with 10 nucleotides matching TRBD2. With V trimmed by 2 bases and J by 6 bases, 7 bases remained unmatched. From germline, CDR1 is SGHAT and CDR2 FQNNGV. The CDR3 has 15 residues. The CDR3 reads CASSLLAGGAGEQYF. In nucleotides, the CDR3 is TGTGCCAGCAGCTTATTAGCGGGAGGCGCTGGCGAGCAGTACTTC.

This clonotype occurred many times. The J gene is TRBJ2-2, the V gene TRBV10-3; D perhaps matches TRBD1 (5 bases). Trimming left V 8 bases short and J 2 bases short, with 9 bases between. The CDR3 contains 13 residues. CDR1 is ENHRY, CDR2 SYGVKD, per germline. The CDR3 protein is CAIGQGNTGELFF. CDR3 nucleotides: TGTGCCATCGGGCAGGGTAACACCGGGGAGCTGTTTTTT.

In this sample, this clonotype turned up many times. V gene TRBV28 combines with J gene TRBJ2-7; 12 nucleotides agree with TRBD2. There are 17 residues in the CDR3. V lost 1 base, J lost 5 bases, and 9 bases stayed unmatched. CDR1 MDHEN and CDR2 SYDVKM come from the germline V gene. The CDR3 nucleotides are TGTGCCAGCAGTTTATCTATCCTAGCGGGAGGGCTCGACGAGCAGTACTTC. It is translated as CASSLSILAGGLDEQYF.

The sample holds a few counts of this clonotype. This rearrangement joins TRBV7-9 to TRBJ1-2; no clear D gene. The CDR3 loop spans 15 amino acids. Trimming removed 1 base at V and 0 bases at J, with 9 bases between. Looked up from germline, CDR1 is SEHNR and CDR2 is FQNEAQ (reference sequence). The CDR3 bases are TGTGCCAGCAGCTTAGGAGCCAGGACTAACTATGGCTACACCTTC. This codes for CASSLGARTNYGYTF.

This clonotype was observed a handful of times. The V call is TRBV19, the J call TRBJ2-7, with 7 bases lining up with TRBD2. The V gene's germline CDR1 is LNHDA and CDR2 SQIVND (reference sequence). With V trimmed by 10 bases and J by 3 bases, 15 bases remained unmatched. The CDR3 totals 15 residues. For the CDR3, the DNA is TGTGCCACCTGGGGTCCTTTGGGGACTAACTACGAGCAGTACTTC. Translation gives CATWGPLGTNYEQYF.

This clonotype turned up a few times. The genes are TRBV5-1 and TRBJ2-2, with 8 nucleotides matching TRBD2. Germline V gene data show CDR1 as SGHRS and CDR2 as YFSETQ. CDR3 size: 14 residues. Trimming removed 7 bases from V and 0 bases from J; junction bases left unmatched: 2. The CDR3 sequence is CASEAGANTGELFF. The CDR3 nucleotides read TGCGCCAGCGAAGCGGGAGCGAACACCGGGGAGCTGTTTTTT.

This clonotype has at least ten counts. The V gene is TRBV28, the J gene TRBJ1-2; a weak D match, TRBD1 (5 bases). V dropped 4 bases and J dropped 5 bases, with 20 bases sitting between them. In germline, CDR1 is MDHEN, CDR2 SYDVKM. The CDR3 is made up of 16 amino acids. CDR3: CASSSTGRGSGYGYTF. CDR3 nucleotides: TGTGCCAGCAGTTCCACCGGTAGGGGATCGGGATATGGCTACACCTTC.

This clonotype was counted many times. This chain uses TRBV20-1 with TRBJ2-5, with D uncertain. This CDR3 region has 13 residues. Looked up from germline, CDR1 is DFQATT and CDR2 is SNEGSKA (reference sequence). V lost 0 bases, J lost 0 bases, and 5 bases lay in between. The CDR3 loop is CSARDRYQETQYF. CDR3 nucleotides: TGCAGTGCTAGAGATCGCTACCAAGAGACCCAGTACTTC.

This clonotype was counted at least ten times. This sequence joins TRBV3-1 and TRBJ2-5; TRBD1 aligns across 12 bases. Germline V gene sequence: CDR1 LGHDT, CDR2 YNNKEL (reference sequence). The CDR3 runs 15 residues. The trim removed 4 bases at V and 5 bases at J, leaving 5 bases unmatched. The CDR3 loop reads CASSLGQGASETQYF. Written as DNA, the CDR3 is TGTGCCAGCAGCCTGGGACAGGGGGCATCGGAGACCCAGTACTTC.

This chain links TRBV5-1 with TRBJ1-4, with 8 bases lining up with TRBD1. Germline V CDR1 and CDR2: SGHRS, YFSETQ. V was pared by 4 bases and J by 3 bases, with 5 bases of the junction left unmatched. The CDR3 runs to 15 residues. DNA of the CDR3: TGCGCCAGCAGCGGGGGGACAGGCCCTAATGAAAAACTGTTTTTT. Protein product: CASSGGTGPNEKLFF.

In its sample, this clonotype was seen many times. This chain uses TRBV30 with TRBJ1-6; no clear D gene. V dropped 1 base and J dropped 9 bases, with 10 bases sitting between them. The CDR3 contains 13 residues. Germline CDR1 GTSNPN, CDR2 SVGIG (reference sequence). The CDR3 DNA sequence: TGTGCCTGGAGTGCGGGATCGGGTTCACCCCTCCACTTT. Translating gives CAWSAGSGSPLHF. Full variable domain (remainder filled in from reference TRBV30 and TRBJ1-6): SQTIHQWPATLVQPVGSPLSLECTVEGTSNPNLYWYRQAAGRGLQLLFYSVGIGQISSEVPQNLSASRPQDRQFILSSKKLLLSDSGFYLCAWSAGSGSPLHFGNGTRLTVT.

This clonotype was seen ten or more times. The chain joins TRBV11-2 to TRBJ2-1, with D possibly being TRBD1 (5 bases). Trimming stripped 7 bases from V and 7 bases from J, with 17 bases between. Germline V gene data show CDR1 as SGHAT and CDR2 as FQNNGV. This CDR3 is 14 amino acids long. Here the CDR3 reads CASKGFRQGNEQFF. CDR3 nucleotides: TGTGCCAGCAAGGGGTTTAGGCAGGGAAATGAGCAGTTCTTC. Looking up the rest from reference TRBV11-2 and TRBJ2-1 gives the full variable domain: EAGVAQSPRYKIIEKRQSVAFWCNPISGHATLYWYQQILGQGPKLLIQFQNNGVVDDSQLPKDRFSAERLKGVDSTLKIQPAKLEDSAVYLCASKGFRQGNEQFFGPGTRLTVL.

This clonotype was found many times. J is TRBJ1-2 and V is TRBV20-1; no definite D call. Deletions cut 7 bases from V and 6 bases from J, with 12 bases between. Germline V gene data show CDR1 as DFQATT and CDR2 as SNEGSKA (reference sequence). This CDR3 spans 11 amino acids. CDR3 loop: CSVQPPHGYTF. DNA for the CDR3: TGCAGTGTCCAACCCCCTCATGGCTACACCTTC.

This clonotype was observed many times. The chain uses TRBV11-2 and TRBJ1-3, with no clear D. Trimming took off 6 bases at V and 4 bases at J, with 16 bases between the two ends. CDR3 length: 15 amino acids. Germline V gives CDR1 SGHAT, CDR2 FQNNGV. This CDR3 is CASRPGMGRGNTIYF. DNA for the CDR3: TGTGCCAGCAGACCAGGAATGGGCAGGGGAAACACCATATATTTT.

This clonotype was seen ten or more times. V and J are TRBV20-1 and TRBJ2-2; 10 bases fit TRBD1. The CDR3 sequence is 13 residues long. V shed 3 bases, J shed 6 bases, and the junction held 1 base outside the gene matches. From germline, CDR1 is DFQATT and CDR2 SNEGSKA (reference sequence). As DNA, the CDR3 is TGCAGTGCTAGGGGGACAGGGGCCGGGGAGCTGTTTTTT. Encoded protein: CSARGTGAGELFF.

The chain uses TRBV30 and TRBJ2-5; D perhaps matches TRBD2 (6 bases). The CDR3 totals 13 residues. CDR1 and CDR2 (germline): GTSNPN, SVGIG (reference sequence). The V gene lost 7 bases and the J gene lost 4 bases, with 16 bases spanning the gap. DNA for the CDR3: TGTGCCTCCGACCTGGTGGGAGGAGAGACCCAGTACTTC. This translates into CASDLVGGETQYF.

This clonotype was found many times. This rearrangement joins TRBV20-1 to TRBJ2-7; 10 bases match TRBD2. This CDR3 spans 15 amino acids. The V and J ends lost 4 bases and 2 bases, in that order; junction bases with no gene match: 8. Germline V lookup: CDR1 DFQATT, CDR2 SNEGSKA (reference sequence). Here the CDR3 DNA reads TGCAGTGCTACCAGGACTAGCGGATCCACCTACGAGCAGTACTTC. It codes for CSATRTSGSTYEQYF.

This clonotype was seen repeatedly, ten times or more. The J gene is TRBJ2-1, the V gene TRBV20-1; a weak D match, TRBD2 (9 bases). Looked up from germline, CDR1 is DFQATT and CDR2 is SNEGSKA (reference sequence). CDR3 length equals 15 residues. The V end lost 6 bases, the J end lost 6 bases, and 21 bases lay between the germline ends. This CDR3 is CSAPSASGTGNEQFF. The CDR3 nucleotides read TGCAGTGCCCCGTCCGCTAGCGGGACAGGCAATGAGCAGTTCTTC.

The genes are TRBV19 and TRBJ2-7, with no clear D. Germline assignment: CDR1 LNHDA and CDR2 SQIVND (reference sequence). The CDR3 is 13 residues long. V lost 1 base and J 4 bases, leaving 8 bases between the germline ends. CDR3 nucleotides: TGTGCCAGTAGTATAGGAGTTGGGTACGAGCAGTACTTC. This encodes CASSIGVGYEQYF. Complete variable domain (other parts from reference TRBV19 and TRBJ2-7): DGGITQSPKYLFRKEGQNVTLSCEQNLNHDAMYWYRQDPGQGLRLIYYSQIVNDFQKGDIAEGYSVSREKKESFPLTVTSAQKNPTAFYLCASSIGVGYEQYFGPGTRLTVT.

This clonotype was seen a single time. The J gene is TRBJ2-3, the V gene TRBV3-1, with a weak D call TRBD1 (7 bases). Between the trimmed V and J ends, which lost 1 base and 2 bases, there was a span of 16 bases. CDR1 is LGHDT, CDR2 YNNKEL, per germline (reference sequence). The CDR3 loop spans 17 amino acids. CDR3 nucleotides: TGTGCCAGCAGCCAAGCCCTCAGGGGGGTAGTCACAGATACGCAGTATTTT. It translates to CASSQALRGVVTDTQYF.

The rearrangement joins TRBV11-2 to TRBJ1-1; 9 bases agree with TRBD1. CDR1 and CDR2 (germline): SGHAT, FQNNGV. The CDR3 is 16 amino acids. V gave up 1 base and J gave up 4 bases; unmatched junction bases: 7. CDR3 residues: CASSLGGGTGSTEAFF. The CDR3 coding sequence is TGTGCCAGCAGCTTAGGCGGGGGGACAGGGAGCACTGAAGCTTTCTTT. The full variable domain, rest sourced from reference TRBV11-2 and TRBJ1-1, is EAGVAQSPRYKIIEKRQSVAFWCNPISGHATLYWYQQILGQGPKLLIQFQNNGVVDDSQLPKDRFSAERLKGVDSTLKIQPAKLEDSAVYLCASSLGGGTGSTEAFFGQGTRLTVV.

This clonotype showed up many times. V usage is TRBV12-3 or TRBV12-4 and J usage is TRBJ1-2; 8 positions agree with TRBD1. After removal of 5 bases from V and 4 bases from J, the junction contained 9 bases not matched to a gene. CDR3 size: 15 residues. CDR3 amino acids: CASSPGQGWIYGYTF. The CDR3 DNA reads as TGTGCCAGCAGTCCCGGACAGGGATGGATCTATGGCTACACCTTC.

Of note for this clonotype: A much larger clone is a single base away; this may be a read error. This chain uses TRBV12-5 with TRBJ2-1; TRBD2 matches 7 bases. The junction had 11 bases not matched to a gene; V was cut back by 0 bases and J by 0 bases. Germline V gives CDR1 LGHNT, CDR2 FRNRAP. This CDR3 is built from 19 residues. The CDR3 loop reads CASGLVLGTGGSSYNEQFF. Written as DNA, the CDR3 is TGTGCTAGTGGTTTGGTACTGGGCACAGGCGGGAGCTCCTACAATGAGCAGTTCTTC.

The chain joins TRBV19 to TRBJ2-1; D remains unclear. Germline V lookup: CDR1 LNHDA, CDR2 SQIVND (reference sequence). V lost 3 bases to trimming and J lost 7 bases, with 13 bases between them. This CDR3 is built from 14 residues. Written as DNA, the CDR3 is TGTGCCAGTAGTATCTCGGCGGCTTTTAATGAGCAGTTCTTC. This sequence encodes CASSISAAFNEQFF. Full variable domain (missing parts from reference TRBV19 and TRBJ2-1): DGGITQSPKYLFRKEGQNVTLSCEQNLNHDAMYWYRQDPGQGLRLIYYSQIVNDFQKGDIAEGYSVSREKKESFPLTVTSAQKNPTAFYLCASSISAAFNEQFFGPGTRLTVL.

The V and J genes are TRBV4-1 and TRBJ1-2; no definite D call. CDR1 is MGHRA, CDR2 YSYEKL, per germline. This CDR3 is 17 amino acids long. V lost 4 bases and J 4 bases, leaving 22 bases between the germline ends. The CDR3 region is CASSLEGADGPTYGYTF. DNA of the CDR3: TGCGCCAGCAGCCTGGAAGGAGCCGATGGACCGACCTATGGCTACACCTTC.

In regard to this clonotype: Here the CDR3 omits its conserved ending phenylalanine or tryptophan, so a read error is the likely source. The chain's CDR3 is CASSLGPPGTSGLPDTQYC. CDR3 DNA: TGTGCCAGCAGCTTGGGTCCCCCCGGGACTAGCGGGCTACCAGATACGCAGTATTGT. This chain uses TRBV5-6 with TRBJ2-3; 12 bases align to TRBD2. Trimming at V came to 0 bases and at J to 4 bases, leaving 12 bases not matched to a gene. Germline CDR1 reads SGHDT; CDR2 reads YYEEEE. The CDR3 runs to 19 residues.